This T cell receptor beta chain was identified in a study of blood T cell repertoires in COVID-19. Overall study context: Samples of COVID-19 (acute and convalescent) were obtained from the United States, Italy and Spain.

This clone was picked up a small number of times. Per the original data handling: Estimated nucleated cell counts came from reference gene primer amplification. Sequenced by immunoSEQ multiplex PCR; TCRdb stores in-frame clones only, minus some. That table is the source of V, J and clone size, and D and trimming were worked out from the DNA. The sample holds roughly 120,000 clones, 85% seen once. Trimming pared 3 bases from V and 6 bases from J, leaving 15 bases between. CDR1 and CDR2 (germline): SNHLY, FYNNEI. The CDR3 contains 15 residues. The source of this sequence is a man older than 75 with acute or convalescent COVID-19. The V and J genes are TRBV2 and TRBJ1-5, with D possibly TRBD1 on 5 matching bases. Sequenced: peripheral blood. The CDR3 sequence is CASSDSAGLTQPQHF. The CDR3, as DNA: TGTGCCAGCAGTGACTCTGCAGGGTTAACTCAGCCCCAGCATTTT.